Listed below are T cell receptor beta chains from one sample, sequenced in a study of blood T cell repertoires in COVID-19. Profiling relied on immunoSEQ multiplex PCR, and the TCRdb table lists in-frame clones only, not all of them. The sample includes around 30,000 clones, roughly 90% of them seen just once. Sequenced sample: peripheral blood. These receptors all stem from a man between 65 and 85 years old with active or convalescent COVID-19. The CDR3 runs from the conserved cysteine through the conserved F or W. Each record gives: D gene, V gene, clone size, J gene, CDR3 DNA, CDR3 protein. A D gene is named only where the DNA matches it firmly. Expanded clones get a size class; other rows say once, few or many, or leave the size out.

-	TRBV30	-	TRBJ2-1	TGTGCCTGGAGTGTAGGGGGGGGTGAGCAGTTCTTC	CAWSVGGGEQFF
-	TRBV2	-	TRBJ1-3	TGTGCCAGCAGTGTGGAGGGGCTCCCCTCTGGAAACACCATATATTTT	CASSVEGLPSGNTIYF
-	TRBV5-1	-	TRBJ1-4	TGCGCCAGCAGCTTGGACAACCCGGCCGGGAGTAATGAAAAACTGTTTTTT	CASSLDNPAGSNEKLFF
TRBD2	TRBV6-6	-	TRBJ2-3	TGTGCCAGCCGTCATGGGGCTAGCGGGGGAATAAGTTCTATAGATACGCAGTATTTT	CASRHGASGGISSIDTQYF
-	TRBV19	-	TRBJ1-4	TGTGCCAGTAGGGCCCCCGGGAATAATGAAAAACTGTTTTTT	CASRAPGNNEKLFF
TRBD1	TRBV5-5	-	TRBJ1-1	TGTGCCAGCAGCCCACTCAGGACAGGCCGCCTCGTGAGGGAAGCTTTCTTT	CASSPLRTGRLVREAFF
TRBD1	TRBV9	once	TRBJ1-3	TGTGCCAGCAGCGGGATGACAGGGAGAAACACCATATATTTT	CASSGMTGRNTIYF
-	TRBV30	-	TRBJ1-5	TGTGCCTGGACCCCCGGGAGGGGCCACCAGCCCCAGCATTTT	CAWTPGRGHQPQHF
-	TRBV7-2	-	TRBJ2-4	TGTGCCAGCAGCTTAGATCCGGTTATAGCCAAAAACATTCAGTACTTC	CASSLDPVIAKNIQYF
-	TRBV11-1	-	TRBJ1-1	TGTGCCAGCAGCCCGGACAGTAGTTACACTGAAGCTTTCTTT	CASSPDSSYTEAFF
-	TRBV6-1	-	TRBJ1-1	TGTGCCAGCAGTGACTACTGGCCGACAACAATGAACACTGAAGCTTTCTTT	CASSDYWPTTMNTEAFF
TRBD1	TRBV6-6	-	TRBJ2-2	TGTGCCAGCAGTCAACAGGGGACAGGGGCGAACACCGGGGAGCTGTTTTTT	CASSQQGTGANTGELFF
-	TRBV24-1	-	TRBJ2-7	TGTGCCACCAGTCAGGGGCACGAGCAGTACTTC	CATSQGHEQYF
-	TRBV12-3/TRBV12-4	-	TRBJ2-3	TGTGCCAGCTCTCCCCCCACAGATACGCAGTATTTT	CASSPPTDTQYF
-	TRBV12-3/TRBV12-4	-	TRBJ1-1	TGTGCCAGCGTACTTTCCTTGAACACTGAAGCTTTCTTT	CASVLSLNTEAFF
-	TRBV29-1	-	TRBJ1-2	TGCAGCGTTGAAGGGACTAAACATGGCTACACCTTC	CSVEGTKHGYTF
TRBD2	TRBV4-3	-	TRBJ2-3	TGCGCCAGCAGCCAACGCCACCGGGGGGGATACACAGATACGCAGTATTTT	CASSQRHRGGYTDTQYF
-	TRBV29-1	once	TRBJ1-2	TGCAGCGCAGCTATCAACTATGGCTACACCTTC	CSAAINYGYTF
-	TRBV7-6	-	TRBJ1-6	TGTGCCAGCAGCCCCCGGGGGGATCAAACATATAATTCACCCCTCCACTTT	CASSPRGDQTYNSPLHF
-	TRBV5-8	-	TRBJ2-6	TGTGCCAGCAGCTTGGGGGGGCTCTCTGGGGCCAACGTCCTGACTTTC	CASSLGGLSGANVLTF
TRBD1	TRBV11-3	-	TRBJ1-1	TGTGCCAGCAGCTTAGGGGGGACAGGGTACGGGAACACTGAAGCTTTCTTT	CASSLGGTGYGNTEAFF
-	TRBV3-1/TRBV3-2	-	TRBJ2-6	TGTGCCAGCAGTACCCGGTCCTCTGGGGCCAACGTCCTGACTTTC	CASSTRSSGANVLTF
TRBD1	TRBV7-9	few	TRBJ1-2	TGTGCCAGCAGCTTAGCCGGGACAGGGGACAACTATGGCTACACCTTC	CASSLAGTGDNYGYTF
-	TRBV20-1	-	TRBJ2-1	TGCAGTGCTAGTCGCGAGACCCAAAACGCCGGGGTCTACAATGAGCAGTTCTTC	CSASRETQNAGVYNEQFF
-	TRBV7-3	-	TRBJ2-5	TGTGCCAGCAGCTTAAGTCCGGGGGGCCGGGTAGAGACCCAGTACTTC	CASSLSPGGRVETQYF
-	TRBV11-2	-	TRBJ1-1	TGTGCCAGCAGCACTCCGCGGGGGGCTGAAGCTTTCTTT	CASSTPRGAEAFF
-	TRBV18	-	TRBJ1-4	TGTGCCAGCTCGCGCAGCAGGAATGAAAAACTGTTTTTT	CASSRSRNEKLFF
-	TRBV12-3/TRBV12-4	-	TRBJ1-1	TGTGCCAGCAGTTCCGGCGCGGGCACTGAAGCTTTCTTT	CASSSGAGTEAFF
TRBD1	TRBV3-1/TRBV3-2	-	TRBJ1-5	TGTGCCAGCAGCCTTGGGACAGGCAATCAGCCCCAGCATTTT	CASSLGTGNQPQHF
TRBD2	TRBV5-4	-	TRBJ2-1	TGTGCCAGCAGCCTAATGACGGGACTAGGAAACAATGAGCAGTTCTTC	CASSLMTGLGNNEQFF
TRBD1	TRBV18	-	TRBJ1-2	TGTGCCAGCTCAGAAATGACAGGGGCAAACTATGGCTACACCTTC	CASSEMTGANYGYTF
-	TRBV2	-	TRBJ1-2	TGTGCCAGCAGTGGACTGATATATGGCTACACCTTC	CASSGLIYGYTF
TRBD2	TRBV27	-	TRBJ2-3	TGTGCCAGCAGTTTACTACTAGCGGGAGGGCTCGGAGATACGCAGTATTTT	CASSLLLAGGLGDTQYF
TRBD2	TRBV9	-	TRBJ2-5	TGTGCCAGCAGCGTGGGGACTAGCGGGGGGGCGCGAGAGACCCAGTACTTC	CASSVGTSGGARETQYF
-	TRBV27	-	TRBJ1-5	TGTGCCAGCAGTTTTGCGAGCGGTCAGCCCCAGCATTTT	CASSFASGQPQHF
-	TRBV11-2	-	TRBJ2-1	TGTGCCAGCAGCTTAGAGAGGGCCGGAAATGAGCAGTTCTTC	CASSLERAGNEQFF
TRBD1	TRBV29-1	-	TRBJ1-4	TGCAGCGTTGCCTCAGGGGGTGCAACTAATGAAAAACTGTTTTTT	CSVASGGATNEKLFF
-	TRBV2	-	TRBJ1-3	TGTGCCAGCAGTGGGAGAGACTCTGGAAACACCATATATTTT	CASSGRDSGNTIYF
TRBD1	TRBV6-1	-	TRBJ1-1	TGTGCCAGCAGTGGGACAGGGGGCGCTTGGGGAACTGAAGCTTTCTTT	CASSGTGGAWGTEAFF
TRBD2	TRBV6-1	-	TRBJ2-7	TGTGCCAGCAGTGAAGGTCCCTGGGGGGGTAACGAGCAGTACTTC	CASSEGPWGGNEQYF
TRBD2	TRBV7-3	-	TRBJ2-5	TGTGCCAGCAGCTTAGGCGCGGGAGGATATTTGGAGACCCAGTACTTC	CASSLGAGGYLETQYF
-	TRBV20-1	-	TRBJ1-2	TGCAGTGCTAGTGCGGGGAATGGCTACACCTTC	CSASAGNGYTF
-	TRBV5-1	-	TRBJ2-5	TGCGCCAGCAGCTTGGGACAAGAGCAAGAGACCCAGTACTTC	CASSLGQEQETQYF
TRBD2	TRBV3-1/TRBV3-2	-	TRBJ2-3	TGTGCCAGCAGCCAAATAGAACAGACTAGCGGGTATACAGATACGCAGTATTTT	CASSQIEQTSGYTDTQYF
TRBD1	TRBV6-5	-	TRBJ1-2	TGTGCCAGCAGTAGGACCCCGGGACAGGTCTCTGGCTACACCTTC	CASSRTPGQVSGYTF
-	TRBV12-3/TRBV12-4	-	TRBJ2-2	TGTGCCAGCAGAACAGGACCCTCCGGGGAGCTGTTTTTT	CASRTGPSGELFF
TRBD2	TRBV3-1/TRBV3-2	once	TRBJ2-2	TGTGCCAGCAGGGGACTAGCGTCCACCGGGGAGCTGTTTTTT	CASRGLASTGELFF
TRBD2	TRBV5-8	-	TRBJ2-5	TGTGCCAGCAGCTTCTCGGGGACTAGCGGGTCACGAGAGACCCAGTACTTC	CASSFSGTSGSRETQYF
-	TRBV6-1	once	TRBJ1-2	TGTGCCAGCAGTGAGGGGCTTAGAGGCTATGGCTACACCTTC	CASSEGLRGYGYTF
-	TRBV19	once	TRBJ1-5	TGTGCCAGTAGTTCCGGGACACATAGCAATCAGCCCCAGCATTTT	CASSSGTHSNQPQHF
-	TRBV20-1	-	TRBJ2-1	TGCAGTGCTACCGACCAGGGGGAGCAGTTCTTC	CSATDQGEQFF
-	TRBV12-5	-	TRBJ1-4	TGTGCTAGTGGTTTTTTGGCCACAACTAATGAAAAACTGTTTTTT	CASGFLATTNEKLFF
TRBD1	TRBV7-2	-	TRBJ2-5	TGTGCCAGCAGCTTAGCGCCGGGACAGGGACAAGAGACCCAGTACTTC	CASSLAPGQGQETQYF
TRBD1	TRBV19	-	TRBJ2-7	TGTGCCAGTAGTATAAGGACAGGGGGCATATACGAGCAGTACTTC	CASSIRTGGIYEQYF
TRBD2	TRBV5-8	-	TRBJ2-1	TGTGCCAGCAGCCTGGGACTAGCGGTTGAGCAGTTCTTC	CASSLGLAVEQFF
TRBD1	TRBV19	-	TRBJ1-2	TGTGCCAGTAGTATGGAGGGACAGGGAGGAGGCTACACCTTC	CASSMEGQGGGYTF
TRBD2	TRBV24-1	-	TRBJ2-1	TGTGCCACCAGTGATGGGCTAGCGGGAGGGGGCCGAGGGGATGAGCAGTTCTTC	CATSDGLAGGGRGDEQFF
TRBD2	TRBV19	-	TRBJ2-1	TGTGCCAGTAGTCCCACCGTCCCACTAGCGATGAATGAGCAGTTCTTC	CASSPTVPLAMNEQFF
-	TRBV3-1/TRBV3-2	-	TRBJ2-7	TGTGCCAGCAGCCAAGGTGGGGGCAGCGAGCAGTACTTC	CASSQGGGSEQYF
TRBD1	TRBV29-1	-	TRBJ2-7	TGCAGCGTTGGGGGAGCACGGGACAGGGCCTCCTACGAGCAGTACTTC	CSVGGARDRASYEQYF